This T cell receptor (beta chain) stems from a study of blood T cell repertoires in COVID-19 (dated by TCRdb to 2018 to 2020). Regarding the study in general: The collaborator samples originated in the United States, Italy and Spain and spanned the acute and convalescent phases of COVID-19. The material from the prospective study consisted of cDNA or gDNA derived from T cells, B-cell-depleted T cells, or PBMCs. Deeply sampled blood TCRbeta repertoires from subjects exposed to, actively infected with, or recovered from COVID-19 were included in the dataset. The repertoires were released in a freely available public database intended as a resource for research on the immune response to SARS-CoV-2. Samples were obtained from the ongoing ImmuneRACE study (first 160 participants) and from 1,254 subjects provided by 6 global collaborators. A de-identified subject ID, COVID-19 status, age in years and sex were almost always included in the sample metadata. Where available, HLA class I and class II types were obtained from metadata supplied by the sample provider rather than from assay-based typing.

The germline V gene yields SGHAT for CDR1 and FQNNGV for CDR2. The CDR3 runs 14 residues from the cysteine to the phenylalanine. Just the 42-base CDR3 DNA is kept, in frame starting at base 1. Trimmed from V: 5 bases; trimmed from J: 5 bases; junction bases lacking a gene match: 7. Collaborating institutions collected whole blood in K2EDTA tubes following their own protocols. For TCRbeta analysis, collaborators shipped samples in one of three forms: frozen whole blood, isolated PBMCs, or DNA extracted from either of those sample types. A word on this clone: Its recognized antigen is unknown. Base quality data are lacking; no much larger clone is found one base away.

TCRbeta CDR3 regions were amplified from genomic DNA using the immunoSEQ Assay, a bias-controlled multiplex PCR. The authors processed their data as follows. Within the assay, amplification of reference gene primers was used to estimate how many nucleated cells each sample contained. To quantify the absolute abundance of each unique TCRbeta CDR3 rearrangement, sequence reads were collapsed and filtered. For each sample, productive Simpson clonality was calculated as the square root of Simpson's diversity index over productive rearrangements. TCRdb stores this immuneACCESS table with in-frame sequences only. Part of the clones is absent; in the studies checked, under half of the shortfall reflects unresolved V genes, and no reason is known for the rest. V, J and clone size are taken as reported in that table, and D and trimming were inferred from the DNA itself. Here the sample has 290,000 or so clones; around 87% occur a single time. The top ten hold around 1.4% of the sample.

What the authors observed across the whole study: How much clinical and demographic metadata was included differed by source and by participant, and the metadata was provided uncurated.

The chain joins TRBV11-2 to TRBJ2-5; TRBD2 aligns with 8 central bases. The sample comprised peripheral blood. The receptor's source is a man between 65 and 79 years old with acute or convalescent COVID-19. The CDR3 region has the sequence CASSGSGGRETQYF. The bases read TGTGCCAGCAGCGGCTCGGGGGGGAGGGAGACCCAGTACTTC. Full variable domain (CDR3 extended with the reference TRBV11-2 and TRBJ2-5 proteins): EAGVAQSPRYKIIEKRQSVAFWCNPISGHATLYWYQQILGQGPKLLIQFQNNGVVDDSQLPKDRFSAERLKGVDSTLKIQPAKLEDSAVYLCASSGSGGRETQYFGPGTRLLVL.